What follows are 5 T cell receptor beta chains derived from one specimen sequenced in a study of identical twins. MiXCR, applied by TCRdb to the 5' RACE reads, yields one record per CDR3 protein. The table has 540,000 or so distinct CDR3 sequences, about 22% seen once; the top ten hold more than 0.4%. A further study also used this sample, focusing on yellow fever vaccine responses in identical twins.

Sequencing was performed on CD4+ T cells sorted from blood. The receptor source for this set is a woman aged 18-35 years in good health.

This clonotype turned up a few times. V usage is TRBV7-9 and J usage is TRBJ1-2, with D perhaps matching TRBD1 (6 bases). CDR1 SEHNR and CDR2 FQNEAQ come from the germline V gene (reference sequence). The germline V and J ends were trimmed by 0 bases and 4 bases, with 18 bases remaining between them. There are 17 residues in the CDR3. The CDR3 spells CASSLAATTGPGYGYTF. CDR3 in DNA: TGTGCCAGCAGCTTAGCGGCTACGACAGGTCCAGGCTATGGCTACACCTTC.

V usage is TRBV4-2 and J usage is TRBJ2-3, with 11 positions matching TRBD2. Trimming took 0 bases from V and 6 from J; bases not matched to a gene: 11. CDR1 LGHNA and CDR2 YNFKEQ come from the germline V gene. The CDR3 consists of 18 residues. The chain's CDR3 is CASSQDPASGGRGDTQYF. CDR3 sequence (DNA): TGTGCCAGCAGCCAAGATCCGGCTAGCGGGGGGCGTGGGGATACGCAGTATTTT.

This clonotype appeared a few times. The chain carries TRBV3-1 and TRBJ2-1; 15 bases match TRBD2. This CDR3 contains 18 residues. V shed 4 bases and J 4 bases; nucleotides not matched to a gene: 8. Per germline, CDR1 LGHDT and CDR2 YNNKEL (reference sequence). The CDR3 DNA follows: TGTGCCAGCAGCCGGGGACTAGCGGGAGGAGGAAATTACAATGAGCAGTTCTTC. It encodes CASSRGLAGGGNYNEQFF.

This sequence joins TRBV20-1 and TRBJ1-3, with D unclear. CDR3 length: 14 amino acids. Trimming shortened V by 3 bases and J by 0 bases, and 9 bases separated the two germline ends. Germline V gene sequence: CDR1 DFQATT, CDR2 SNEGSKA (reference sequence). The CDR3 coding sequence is TGCAGTGCTAGTCTGCTGAGCTCTGGAAACACCATATATTTT. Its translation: CSASLLSSGNTIYF.

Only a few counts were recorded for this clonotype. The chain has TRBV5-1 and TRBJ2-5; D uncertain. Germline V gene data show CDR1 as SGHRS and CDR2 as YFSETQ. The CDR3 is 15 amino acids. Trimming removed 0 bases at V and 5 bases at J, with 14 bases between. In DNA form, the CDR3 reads TGCGCCAGCAGCTTGGTCTATGGAATTAGGGAGACCCAGTACTTC. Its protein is CASSLVYGIRETQYF.